The 8 T cell receptor beta chains below all came from one sample that was sequenced in a study of blood T cell repertoires in COVID-19 (dated by TCRdb to the early 2020s). Receptor libraries were prepared by the immunoSEQ multiplex PCR assay. TCRdb's version of the immuneACCESS table is confined to in-frame rearrangements and falls short of the full clone set. An unresolved V gene accounts for under half of the shortfall where checked; the remainder is of unknown origin. The sample profile shows roughly 100,000 clones; over 75% of them were found once. The ten largest clones add up to 6.2% of the sample. Material: peripheral blood. The receptors were sampled from a human donor in a cohort sampled during active COVID-19.

The chain recombines TRBV3-1 (or the pseudogene TRBV3-2) with TRBJ1-3; unclear D gene. There are 15 residues in the CDR3. Trimming cost V 5 bases and J 0 bases, with 11 bases left between them. Germline V gene data show CDR1 as LGHDT and CDR2 as YNNKEL (reference sequence). Here the CDR3 DNA reads TGTGCCAGCAGCGTCACTCGGGGCTCTGGAAACACCATATATTTT. Its protein is CASSVTRGSGNTIYF.

This sequence joins TRBV4-2 and TRBJ2-2, with 10 bases that match TRBD2. Looked up from germline, CDR1 is LGHNA and CDR2 is YNFKEQ. With V trimmed by 1 base and J by 2 bases, 1 base remained unmatched. The CDR3 is 16 residues long. CDR3 region: CASSQGTSGNTGELFF. The CDR3 nucleotides read TGTGCCAGCAGCCAAGGGACTAGCGGTAACACCGGGGAGCTGTTTTTT.

The chain has TRBV20-1 and TRBJ2-7; tentatively, D is TRBD2 (5 bases). This CDR3 spans 11 amino acids. Germline CDR1 and CDR2: DFQATT and SNEGSKA (reference sequence). The V and J ends lost 5 bases and 7 bases respectively, with 12 bases between them. The CDR3 region has the DNA TGCAGTGCTCTAAGGACGGGGGAGCAGTACTTC. Residues: CSALRTGEQYF.

CDR3 bases: TGTGCCAGCCAGGTAGGACAGGAGGACTACAATGAGCAGTTCTTC. Its protein product is CASQVGQEDYNEQFF. The chain employs TRBV7-2 and TRBJ2-1; 7 nucleotides align to TRBD1. V dropped 8 bases and J dropped 3; count of bases not matched to a gene: 10. The CDR3 extends over 15 amino acids. Germline V CDR1 and CDR2: SGHTA, FQGNSA. Full variable domain (remainder filled in from reference TRBV7-2 and TRBJ2-1): GAGVSQSPSNKVTEKGKDVELRCDPISGHTALYWYRQSLGQGLEFLIYFQGNSAPDKSGLPSDRFSAERTGGSVSTLTIQRTQQEDSAVYLCASQVGQEDYNEQFFGPGTRLTVL.

The chain couples TRBV27 to TRBJ2-7, with D tentatively TRBD1 (7 bases). CDR1 is MNHEY and CDR2 is SMNVEV in the germline V gene (reference sequence). This CDR3 contains 16 residues. V shed 5 bases and J shed 3 bases, with 20 bases lying between them. The DNA of the CDR3 is TGTGCCAGCAGTCAGGGGGGCAGGGCGTTTAGCTACGAGCAGTACTTC. Its translation is CASSQGGRAFSYEQYF.

V and J are TRBV11-2 and TRBJ2-1, with 9 bases identical to TRBD2. The CDR3 totals 18 residues. J lost 1 base, V lost 0 bases, and 7 bases had no gene match. Germline V gene sequence: CDR1 SGHAT, CDR2 FQNNGV. CDR3 sequence (DNA): TGTGCCAGCAGCTTAGATCGACGCGGGAGGGCTTCCTACAATGAGCAGTTCTTC. Translating it yields CASSLDRRGRASYNEQFF.

The chain employs TRBV27 and TRBJ2-2; TRBD2 agrees at 8 bases. Trimming at V came to 4 bases and at J to 7 bases, leaving 8 bases not matched to a gene. The germline gives CDR1 MNHEY, CDR2 SMNVEV (reference sequence). CDR3 length: 15 residues. The chain's CDR3 is CASSSTGGVGGELFF. CDR3 bases: TGTGCCAGCAGTTCTACGGGGGGGGTTGGCGGGGAGCTGTTTTTT.

The rearrangement uses TRBV18 and TRBJ2-7, with D possibly TRBD1 on 6 matching bases. This CDR3 comprises 13 residues. Trimming left V 6 bases short and J 0 bases short, with 9 bases between. CDR1 and CDR2 (germline): KGHSH, LQKENI. As DNA, the CDR3 is TGTGCCAGCTCCCCGGGACACTCCTACGAGCAGTACTTC. Translating it yields CASSPGHSYEQYF.